The T cell receptor beta chain described here comes from a study of cytomegalovirus exposure and HLA in healthy donors. Study-wide points: Analyzed later, most CMV-associated TCR beta chains appeared HLA-restricted. As was reported, the classifier diagnosed cytomegalovirus status with high specificity and sensitivity.

13 Jbeta primers and 60 Vbeta primers were used for the PCR. Sequencing used immunoSEQ multiplex PCR; TCRdb keeps in-frame clones, though not all of them. The data show around 100,000 clones, around 83% seen once. Germline V gene lookup returns CDR1 SGHTA and CDR2 FQGNSA. The CDR3 sequence is 11 residues long. V was shortened by 4 bases and J by 5 bases, with 4 bases between the two germline ends. Of note for this clone: Its antigen is not known.

The receptor comes from a woman aged 18-29 years in good health and CMV-seronegative. Sequenced sample: PBMCs. V and J are TRBV7-2 and TRBJ2-3, with D unresolved. The CDR3 loop reads CASSSVDTQYF. In DNA form, the CDR3 reads TGTGCCAGCAGCTCAGTAGATACGCAGTATTTT. Full variable domain (outside the CDR3, taken from reference TRBV7-2 and TRBJ2-3): GAGVSQSPSNKVTEKGKDVELRCDPISGHTALYWYRQSLGQGLEFLIYFQGNSAPDKSGLPSDRFSAERTGGSVSTLTIQRTQQEDSAVYLCASSSVDTQYFGPGTRLTVL.